This T cell receptor beta chain came from a study of cytomegalovirus exposure and HLA in healthy donors. Study as a whole: Inside one of the first data releases sat around 77 million unique TCRs taken from HLA-typed donors.

The CDR3 is made up of 11 amino acids. V was trimmed by 4 bases and J by 6 bases, leaving 6 bases between them. Germline CDR1 is GTSNPN and CDR2 is SVGIG (reference sequence). 13 Jbeta primers and 60 Vbeta primers were used for the PCR. Sequencing was performed with immunoSEQ multiplex PCR; in TCRdb, only in-frame clones are kept and a portion is missing. The table lists under 200,000 clones, 65% to 70% of them singletons. This clonotype was obtained from a woman between 18 and 29 years old in good health and CMV-seropositive. Sequencing was carried out using PBMCs. V gene TRBV30 combines with J gene TRBJ2-2; D remains ambiguous. CDR3 loop: CAWIAAGELFF. CDR3 in DNA: TGTGCCTGGATCGCGGCCGGGGAGCTGTTTTTT.